This T cell receptor (beta chain) was captured by sequencing in a study of cytomegalovirus exposure and HLA in healthy donors. The study, taken as a whole, reports: A few CMV-associated chains proved CMV antigen-specific in vitro.

This clone was seen only a few times. Its antigen remains unknown. Method: immunoSEQ multiplex PCR; TCRdb's copy keeps in-frame clones and lacks some. The repertoire holds about 140,000 clones, with roughly 86% as singletons. This sequence originates from a woman in her twenties or thirties in good health and CMV-seronegative. What was sequenced was PBMCs.

The CDR3 nucleotides read TGTGCCAGCAGCCAAATGTCGGGGGGGCATGTAGAGACCCAGTACTTC. Translation gives CASSQMSGGHVETQYF. The chain recombines TRBV7-2 with TRBJ2-5, with 8 positions matching TRBD2. The V segment lost 5 bases and the J segment 4 bases; nucleotides outside the gene matches: 12. This CDR3 has 16 residues. The germline CDR1 and CDR2 sequences are SGHTA and FQGNSA.